Below, 27 T cell receptor beta chains from the same sample are listed, as sequenced in a study of regulatory T cells. The study, taken as a whole, reports: Hydrophobic residues at CDR3 positions 6 and 7 were enriched in conventional CD4+ T cells of CD3G-deficient patients.

Amplification used 52 TRBV primers and 13 TRBJ primers. Assay used: immunoSEQ multiplex PCR; TCRdb lists only in-frame clones, some missing. The sample has under 45,000 clones; around 89% are singletons. Their antigen targets remain unknown. Sequenced: conventional CD4+ T cells sorted from blood. The receptors were sampled from a young adult with CD3G deficiency.

This clone was recorded only once. The chain employs TRBV7-7 and TRBJ2-2, with D hard to call. Germline V CDR1 and CDR2: SSHAT, FNYEAQ (reference sequence). The CDR3 contains 12 residues. CDR3 sequence (DNA): TGTGCAGTGGGCATCAACACCGGGGAGCTGTTTTTT. It encodes CAVGINTGELFF.

The chain has TRBV5-1 and TRBJ2-1, with 13 bases aligning to TRBD2. CDR3 length: 16 amino acids. With 0 bases clipped from V and 7 bases from J, the junction kept 4 bases outside the gene matches. The germline V gene encodes CDR1 SGHRS and CDR2 YFSETQ. The CDR3 DNA follows: TGCGCCAGCAGCTTGGGAGGACTAGCGGGAGCTAATGAGCAGTTCTTC. It specifies CASSLGGLAGANEQFF. The complete variable domain, with remaining parts taken from reference TRBV5-1 and TRBJ2-1, reads KAGVTQTPRYLIKTRGQQVTLSCSPISGHRSVSWYQQTPGQGLQFLFEYFSETQRNKGNFPGRFSGRQFSNSRSEMNVSTLELGDSALYLCASSLGGLAGANEQFFGPGTRLTVL.

V is TRBV11-2 and J is TRBJ2-3; tentatively, D is TRBD2 (6 bases). The CDR3 is 15 residues long. The V gene lost 1 base and the J gene lost 6 bases, with 14 bases spanning the gap. The germline CDR1 and CDR2 sequences are SGHAT and FQNNGV. The CDR3 sequence: CASSLGRGTGDTQYF. In DNA, the CDR3 is TGTGCCAGCAGCTTAGGGCGAGGGACTGGGGATACGCAGTATTTT.

This clone was seen only once. V and J are TRBV5-1 and TRBJ2-1, with unresolved D. Germline V gene data show CDR1 as SGHRS and CDR2 as YFSETQ. V was cut by 2 bases and J by 10 bases, with 16 bases left in between. The CDR3 totals 14 residues. The CDR3 reads CASSFPTLGAEQFF. The CDR3 region has the DNA TGCGCCAGCAGCTTTCCGACCCTCGGAGCGGAGCAGTTCTTC.

V usage is TRBV6-1 and J usage is TRBJ2-7; 10 bases are shared with TRBD2. CDR3 size: 14 residues. Germline V gives CDR1 MNHNS, CDR2 SASEGT. V lost 6 bases and J lost 7; bases outside the gene matches: 9. The CDR3: CASRGAGGPTEQYF. Here the CDR3 DNA reads TGTGCCAGCAGGGGAGCGGGGGGGCCAACTGAGCAGTACTTC.

The V call is TRBV18, the J call TRBJ2-7; D possibly matches TRBD1 or TRBD2 (5 bases each). V dropped 2 bases and J dropped 3 bases, with 11 bases sitting between them. CDR3 size: 14 residues. CDR1 is KGHSH and CDR2 is LQKENI in the germline V gene. CDR3 in DNA: TGTGCCAGCTCACCAGGGGACGGCCACTACGAGCAGTACTTC. This gives the protein CASSPGDGHYEQYF.

A single count supports this clone. This sequence joins TRBV6-1 and TRBJ1-6; D might be TRBD1 (5 bases). This CDR3 spans 14 amino acids. Trimming removed 6 bases at V and 7 bases at J, with 13 bases between. Germline V CDR1 and CDR2: MNHNS, SASEGT. This CDR3 reads CASREGPLNSPLHF. The CDR3, as DNA: TGTGCCAGCAGGGAGGGGCCCCTGAATTCACCCCTCCACTTT.

As concerns this clone: This same CDR3 is encoded by further DNA sequences in the sample. The V call is TRBV5-1, the J call TRBJ2-2; D is unresolved. V was pared by 0 bases and J by 4 bases, with 7 bases between. CDR1 and CDR2 (germline): SGHRS, YFSETQ. CDR3 length equals 14 residues. CDR3 sequence (DNA): TGCGCCAGCAGCTTGGAGGGATCCACCGGGGAGCTGTTTTTT. This translates into CASSLEGSTGELFF. Supplemented by reference TRBV5-1 and TRBJ2-2, the full variable domain reads KAGVTQTPRYLIKTRGQQVTLSCSPISGHRSVSWYQQTPGQGLQFLFEYFSETQRNKGNFPGRFSGRQFSNSRSEMNVSTLELGDSALYLCASSLEGSTGELFFGEGSRLTVL.

V usage is TRBV4-1 and J usage is TRBJ2-3; TRBD2 might be the D (5 bases). This CDR3 spans 16 amino acids. Germline values: CDR1 MGHRA, CDR2 YSYEKL. V gave up 1 base and J gave up 0 bases, with 11 bases separating them. The CDR3 region has the DNA TGCGCCAGCAGCCAAGGGACTCGTCTTAGCACAGATACGCAGTATTTT. Protein product: CASSQGTRLSTDTQYF.

The chain is built from TRBV28 and TRBJ2-3, with TRBD2 matching over 10 bases. The germline V gene has CDR1 MDHEN and CDR2 SYDVKM. CDR3 length equals 16 residues. After removal of 5 bases from V and 1 base from J, the junction contained 6 bases not matched to a gene. The CDR3 coding sequence is TGTGCCAGCAGTGTGCTAGCGGGGGCTCGCACAGATACGCAGTATTTT. This encodes CASSVLAGARTDTQYF.

V gene TRBV6-1 combines with J gene TRBJ2-6; unclear D gene. CDR3 length equals 14 residues. V lost 6 bases to trimming and J lost 0 bases, with 6 bases between them. Germline CDR1 MNHNS, CDR2 SASEGT. The CDR3 DNA reads as TGTGCCAGCAGCAGGACCTCTGGGGCCAACGTCCTGACTTTC. Its protein is CASSRTSGANVLTF.

V and J are TRBV28 and TRBJ2-3; D is perhaps TRBD2 (6 bases). V lost 4 bases to trimming and J lost 5 bases, with 22 bases between them. Per the germline V gene, CDR1 is MDHEN and CDR2 is SYDVKM. The CDR3 has 17 amino acids. The CDR3 nucleotides are TGTGCCAGCAGTTCCCCATCGGGGCGCGGGATAAAAGATACGCAGTATTTT. Translation: CASSSPSGRGIKDTQYF.

V is TRBV7-8 and J is TRBJ2-3; TRBD2 agrees at 11 bases. Trimming removed 0 bases from V and 4 bases from J; junction bases left unmatched: 6. The CDR3 is 17 amino acids. Germline CDR1 reads SGHVS; CDR2 reads FQNEAQ. The CDR3 loop is CASSLALPGLAADTQYF. The CDR3, as DNA: TGTGCCAGCAGCTTAGCGCTCCCGGGACTAGCGGCAGATACGCAGTATTTT.

The rearrangement joins TRBV9 to TRBJ2-1; D gene uncertain. CDR1 SGDLS and CDR2 YYNGEE come from the germline V gene. The ends were cut back, 3 bases at V and 3 bases at J, with 4 bases in the middle. CDR3 size: 12 residues. The CDR3 protein is CASSAGYNEQFF. In DNA form, the CDR3 reads TGTGCCAGCAGCGCGGGCTACAATGAGCAGTTCTTC.

This clone has only one observation. The chain employs TRBV4-1 and TRBJ2-3; TRBD1 or TRBD2 may be the D gene (5 bases each). The CDR3 has 16 residues. Between the trimmed V and J ends, which lost 4 bases and 1 base, there was a span of 15 bases. Germline V gene sequence: CDR1 MGHRA, CDR2 YSYEKL. The CDR3 sequence: CASSPGTAAGTDTQYF. The CDR3 DNA follows: TGCGCCAGCAGCCCCGGGACGGCCGCCGGCACAGATACGCAGTATTTT.

This CDR3 reads CASSYSIMGETQYF. CDR3 in DNA: TGTGCCAGCAGTTACTCGATAATGGGAGAGACCCAGTACTTC. J is TRBJ2-5 and V is TRBV6-6; D uncertain. Trimming left V 0 bases short and J 4 bases short, with 9 bases between. Germline lookup yields CDR1 MNHNY and CDR2 SVGAGI (reference sequence). This CDR3 comprises 14 residues.

V gene TRBV28 combines with J gene TRBJ2-4; TRBD1 matches at 8 bases. The germline CDR1 and CDR2 sequences are MDHEN and SYDVKM. With V trimmed by 8 bases and J by 9 bases, 9 bases remained unmatched. The CDR3 contains 13 residues. CDR3 DNA sequence: TGTGCCAGCTCTACGACAGGGGTTGGCATTCAGTACTTC. Translation: CASSTTGVGIQYF.

This chain joins TRBV28 and TRBJ2-7; no clear D gene. The CDR3 runs 13 residues. V lost 5 bases to trimming and J lost 7 bases, with 15 bases between them. CDR1 is MDHEN, CDR2 SYDVKM, per germline. CDR3 loop: CASSLNGVLEQYF. As DNA, the CDR3 is TGTGCCAGCAGTCTGAACGGCGTTTTGGAGCAGTACTTC. The full variable domain, in which reference TRBV28 and TRBJ2-7 provide the parts outside the CDR3, is DVKVTQSSRYLVKRTGEKVFLECVQDMDHENMFWYRQDPGLGLRLIYFSYDVKMKEKGDIPEGYSVSREKKERFSLILESASTNQTSMYLCASSLNGVLEQYFGPGTRLTVT.

This chain links TRBV6-1 with TRBJ1-5; TRBD1 agrees at 9 bases. Germline V gene lookup returns CDR1 MNHNS and CDR2 SASEGT. The CDR3 extends over 15 amino acids. V was clipped by 3 bases and J by 5 bases; unmatched bases: 5. This chain's CDR3 is CASSENRGQHQPQHF. The CDR3 DNA follows: TGTGCCAGCAGTGAGAACAGGGGGCAACATCAGCCCCAGCATTTT.

V usage is TRBV6-6 and J usage is TRBJ2-5; 8 positions match TRBD2. Trimming took 4 bases from V and 3 from J; bases not matched to a gene: 4. Germline lookup yields CDR1 MNHNY and CDR2 SVGAGI (reference sequence). The CDR3 totals 14 residues. This CDR3 reads CASSSGGHKETQYF. CDR3 nucleotide sequence: TGTGCCAGCAGTTCGGGGGGGCATAAAGAGACCCAGTACTTC.

CDR3 loop: CASSLKDTQYF. CDR3 sequence (DNA): TGTGCCAGCAGCTTAAAGGATACGCAGTATTTT. V is TRBV7-9 and J is TRBJ2-3; D not certain. From germline, CDR1 is SEHNR and CDR2 FQNEAQ (reference sequence). The CDR3 has 11 residues. Deletions cut 2 bases from V and 6 bases from J, with 3 bases between.

The chain has TRBV7-8 and TRBJ2-3; D remains ambiguous. Trimming cost V 5 bases and J 2 bases, with 17 bases left between them. CDR3 length equals 16 residues. Germline values: CDR1 SGHVS, CDR2 FQNEAQ. In DNA form, the CDR3 reads TGTGCCAGCAGCCCGGGTCGGTGGCGGTACACAGATACGCAGTATTTT. This codes for CASSPGRWRYTDTQYF.

The rearrangement links TRBV18 to TRBJ2-3, with 8 bases matching TRBD1. CDR3 size: 15 residues. V gave up 3 bases and J gave up 0 bases; unmatched junction bases: 2. Germline V gives CDR1 KGHSH, CDR2 LQKENI. The CDR3 DNA follows: TGTGCCAGCTCACCCGGACAGGGAAGCACAGATACGCAGTATTTT. Amino acid sequence: CASSPGQGSTDTQYF.

This chain joins TRBV28 and TRBJ1-5; the match to TRBD1 covers 7 bases. Germline-derived CDR1 and CDR2 are MDHEN and SYDVKM. J lost 6 bases, V lost 5 bases, and 10 bases had no gene match. The CDR3 covers 15 residues. The CDR3 loop is CASSPTGVGSQPQHF. The CDR3 DNA sequence: TGTGCCAGCAGTCCAACAGGGGTGGGAAGTCAGCCCCAGCATTTT. The variable domain in full, completed from reference TRBV28 and TRBJ1-5, reads DVKVTQSSRYLVKRTGEKVFLECVQDMDHENMFWYRQDPGLGLRLIYFSYDVKMKEKGDIPEGYSVSREKKERFSLILESASTNQTSMYLCASSPTGVGSQPQHFGDGTRLSIL.

This chain connects TRBV28 to TRBJ2-7, with a tentative D call TRBD1 (6 bases). V gave up 7 bases and J gave up 4 bases, with 20 bases separating them. This CDR3 is 15 amino acids long. CDR1 is MDHEN and CDR2 is SYDVKM in the germline V gene. CDR3 sequence: CASKEGTRGVYEQYF. CDR3 DNA sequence: TGTGCCAGCAAAGAGGGGACACGGGGAGTGTACGAGCAGTACTTC. The full variable domain, in which reference TRBV28 and TRBJ2-7 provide the parts outside the CDR3, is DVKVTQSSRYLVKRTGEKVFLECVQDMDHENMFWYRQDPGLGLRLIYFSYDVKMKEKGDIPEGYSVSREKKERFSLILESASTNQTSMYLCASKEGTRGVYEQYFGPGTRLTVT.

This clone appeared a few times. V usage is TRBV11-2 and J usage is TRBJ1-6; D remains unclear. The germline V and J ends were trimmed by 1 base and 10 bases, with 8 bases remaining between them. Germline CDR1 is SGHAT and CDR2 is FQNNGV. This CDR3 contains 13 residues. CDR3 DNA: TGTGCCAGCAGCTTAGTTCTCATATCACCCCTCCACTTT. It specifies CASSLVLISPLHF.

The rearrangement links TRBV6-6 to TRBJ1-5; D might be TRBD1 (6 bases). Germline V gene sequence: CDR1 MNHNY, CDR2 SVGAGI (reference sequence). The CDR3 runs 16 residues. V lost 2 bases to trimming and J lost 0 bases, with 11 bases between them. As DNA, the CDR3 is TGTGCCAGCAGTTACGGGGGGGGCCTTAGCAATCAGCCCCAGCATTTT. This encodes CASSYGGGLSNQPQHF.